One and the same sample provided the 3 T cell receptor beta chains below, sequenced in a study of cytomegalovirus exposure and HLA in healthy donors. Some clones are missing from TCRdb's copy, which holds only in-frame ones; the method was immunoSEQ multiplex PCR. The table shows over 100,000 clones, with almost 90% occurring only once. The sample comprised PBMCs. These receptors originate from a woman aged 18 to 35 in good health and CMV-seronegative.

The rearrangement uses TRBV19 and TRBJ1-1; tentative D call: TRBD1 (5 bases). Germline V gene sequence: CDR1 LNHDA, CDR2 SQIVND (reference sequence). This CDR3 is 16 amino acids long. Trimming left V 5 bases short and J 3 bases short, with 19 bases between. CDR3 sequence: CASSLVSGQGYTEAFF. CDR3 bases: TGTGCCAGTAGTTTGGTCAGTGGCCAGGGTTACACTGAAGCTTTCTTT.

The chain joins TRBV27 to TRBJ2-7, with 8 bases matching TRBD2. CDR1 is MNHEY and CDR2 is SMNVEV in the germline V gene (reference sequence). The CDR3 contains 18 residues. J gave up 4 bases and V 0 bases, and 14 bases lay outside the gene matches. The CDR3 nucleotides read TGTGCCAGCAGTTTATCATTAGCGGGACAAGGCGCAGCATACGAGCAGTACTTC. Translated: CASSLSLAGQGAAYEQYF.

This chain links TRBV6-1 with TRBJ2-7; D unclear. V was trimmed by 8 bases and J by 2 bases, leaving 13 bases between them. The germline CDR1 and CDR2 sequences are MNHNS and SASEGT. The CDR3 sequence is 13 residues long. CDR3 nucleotides: TGTGCCAGCGGGCAGCCGCCTACCTACGAGCAGTACTTC. This sequence encodes CASGQPPTYEQYF.